The T cell receptor beta chain under discussion was sequenced for a study of early T cells in non-severe SARS-CoV-2 infection (dated by TCRdb to the early 2020s). At the level of the whole study: Bulk RNA from unsorted whole blood was used for TCR sequencing, so alpha and beta chains could not be paired. Results the study describes overall, beyond this receptor: VDJdb matching was skewed toward anti-spike CD8 responses and likely underestimated virus-specific expansions, missing private and CD4 specificities.

A remark on this clonotype: The antigen it binds to is not known. Base-call qualities are not available, and no considerably larger clone is one nucleotide away.

CDR1 and CDR2 are drawn from the germline V gene: MDHEN, SYDVKM. The cysteine opens and the phenylalanine closes a CDR3 of 16 amino acids. Left in the record is the CDR3 DNA by itself, 48 bases read in frame from the first base. Germline trimming amounts to 3 bases on V and 0 bases on J, with 6 as the count of junction bases outside the gene matches. Set within a cohort of healthcare workers in London, UK, this nested case-control study involved weekly PCR testing of nasopharyngeal swabs along with blood sampling. Healthcare workers were recruited between 23 and 31 March 2020, during the week of the UK lockdown, and were followed weekly for up to about 15 weeks. The library was produced with 5' RACE. Sequencing took place on a NextSeq 500. In the TCR library protocol, unique molecular identifiers were attached to individual cDNA molecules to correct for PCR bias and sequencing error. Both TCR alpha and beta chains were sequenced, and tight co-correlation was observed between alpha and beta sequence abundances in each sample. The authors processed their data as follows. V gene, J gene and CDR3 annotation of TCR sequences was performed with Decombinator V4. TCRs were defined as expanded if a significant change between any two time points was detected under a Poisson model with p below 0.0001. TCR abundances were normalised to the total number of TCRs sequenced in each sample and reported as counts per million. TRAV1-2 paired with TRAJ12, TRAJ20 or TRAJ33 defined MAIT TCRs, while TRAV10 paired with TRAJ18 defined iNKT TCRs. VDJdb, accessed 1 November 2021, was searched for CMV, EBV and SARS-CoV-2 annotated TCRs, with TCRs annotated for multiple antigens excluded. Using fastp trimming at Q25 and MiXCR clonotype assembly, TCRdb reanalyzed the public sequencing data and kept in-frame beta chains. CDR3 protein duplicates are merged, each entry listing the most common genes and DNA. The V and J calls follow TCRdb's processing rather than the paper's. The sample table holds 80,000 to 95,000 distinct CDR3 sequences, of which around a sixth were seen once. 5% to 5.5% of the sample belongs to the ten largest clones.

The source material was whole blood, sampled at baseline. The TCR was taken from an adult who was a healthcare worker with PCR-confirmed SARS-CoV-2 infection or an uninfected control (not recorded which). Rearrangement joined TRBV28 to TRBJ1-1; 8 bases in the middle match TRBD1. The CDR3 has the sequence CASSFVRGRVNTEAFF. The base sequence is TGTGCCAGCAGTTTCGTCAGGGGGCGAGTGAACACTGAAGCTTTCTTT.